Below are 28 T cell receptor beta chains sequenced from a single sample in a study of cytomegalovirus exposure and HLA in healthy donors. The study ran its PCR with 60 Vbeta and 13 Jbeta primers. Measured with immunoSEQ multiplex PCR; TCRdb has only the in-frame clones, and not every one. This sample has tens of thousands of clones, with more than 70% found just once. The sample taken for sequencing was PBMCs. All receptors come from a man aged 45-65 years in good health and CMV-seropositive.

The rearrangement joins TRBV18 to TRBJ2-3; 7 bases agree with TRBD1. The CDR3 has 14 residues. With 3 bases clipped from V and 4 bases from J, the junction kept 4 bases outside the gene matches. Germline V gene data show CDR1 as KGHSH and CDR2 as LQKENI. CDR3 in amino acids: CASSPRQGADTQYF. The CDR3 coding sequence is TGTGCCAGCTCACCCCGACAGGGCGCAGATACGCAGTATTTT.

V gene TRBV6-5 combines with J gene TRBJ2-4; TRBD1 matches at 8 bases. The germline V gene encodes CDR1 MNHEY and CDR2 SVGAGI. The CDR3 consists of 15 residues. J was trimmed by 5 bases and V by 0 bases; bases with no gene match: 3. For the CDR3, the DNA is TGTGCCAGCAGTTACTCTTTGACAGGGGAAAACATTCAGTACTTC. It encodes CASSYSLTGENIQYF.

This clone has just a few counts. With only one base between it and a far larger clone, this is likely a read error. Other DNA sequences in this specimen translate into the identical CDR3. CDR3 region: CASRIQGVNNEQFF. CDR3 DNA sequence: TGTGCAAGCAGGATACAGGGGGTGAACAATGAGCAGTTCTTC. V usage is TRBV27 and J usage is TRBJ2-1; the match to TRBD1 covers 8 bases. The CDR3 extends over 14 amino acids. CDR1 MNHEY and CDR2 SMNVEV come from the germline V gene (reference sequence).

The gene calls are TRBV6-1 and TRBJ2-7; 11 bases agree with TRBD2. V gave up 8 bases and J gave up 7 bases; unmatched junction bases: 10. Germline CDR1 and CDR2: MNHNS and SASEGT. The CDR3 contains 14 residues. The CDR3 nucleotides read TGTGCCAGCTCGAATAGCGGGGGGGCAGGAGAGCAGTACTTC. This encodes CASSNSGGAGEQYF.

The chain combines TRBV11-3 with TRBJ1-3; D is perhaps TRBD1 (6 bases). The V gene lost 4 bases and the J gene lost 0 bases, with 10 bases spanning the gap. The germline gives CDR1 SGHNT, CDR2 YENEEA. This CDR3 has 15 amino acids. The CDR3 region is CASSSGARSGNTIYF. CDR3 sequence (DNA): TGTGCCAGCAGCTCAGGGGCCCGCTCTGGAAACACCATATATTTT.

To note about this clone: Sequence at one end of the junction differs from germline and may be a read error. This chain connects TRBV30 to TRBJ2-7, with 8 bases identical to TRBD1. CDR3 length: 11 amino acids. Germline V lookup: CDR1 GTSNPN, CDR2 SVGIG (reference sequence). The CDR3 DNA reads as TGTGCCTGGAGTGCGGACAGGGAGATTGACTTC. Amino acid sequence: CAWSADREIDF.

This clone has a handful of counts. The chain links TRBV19 to TRBJ2-2; TRBD2 matches 8 bases. Germline V CDR1 and CDR2: LNHDA, SQIVND (reference sequence). This CDR3 has 18 residues. Trimming at V came to 3 bases and at J to 3 bases, leaving 12 bases not matched to a gene. CDR3 in amino acids: CASSIQLDSGKYTGELFF. CDR3 nucleotides: TGTGCCAGTAGTATCCAACTCGATAGCGGGAAATACACCGGGGAGCTGTTTTTT.

The chain carries TRBV5-1 and TRBJ2-2; D not certain. This CDR3 has 16 amino acids. Germline V gene sequence: CDR1 SGHRS, CDR2 YFSETQ. V shed 0 bases and J shed 1 base, with 10 bases lying between them. The CDR3 nucleotides read TGCGCCAGCAGCTTGGAGCGCGGATTGAACACCGGGGAGCTGTTTTTT. Translating it yields CASSLERGLNTGELFF.

The chain couples TRBV28 to TRBJ1-1; D is uncertain. In germline, CDR1 is MDHEN, CDR2 SYDVKM. Trimming stripped 2 bases from V and 4 bases from J, with 5 bases between. This CDR3 contains 12 residues. The CDR3 sequence is CASSLRSTEAFF. The CDR3, as DNA: TGTGCCAGCAGTTTACGCAGCACTGAAGCTTTCTTT.

The rearrangement joins TRBV19 to TRBJ2-1; D is unclear. This CDR3 spans 13 amino acids. Trimming removed 10 bases from V and 0 bases from J, with 10 bases in between. Germline loops: CDR1 LNHDA, CDR2 SQIVND (reference sequence). The CDR3 DNA sequence: TGTGCCACGAGGAGAGACTCCTACAATGAGCAGTTCTTC. Translated, it gives CATRRDSYNEQFF.

This clone was found a few times. The chain is built from TRBV7-2 and TRBJ2-7; D perhaps matches TRBD1 (6 bases). V dropped 5 bases and J dropped 4 bases, with 21 bases sitting between them. CDR3 length: 16 residues. Germline V CDR1 and CDR2: SGHTA, FQGNSA. CDR3 sequence reads: CASSPTPDTGWYEQYF. CDR3 nucleotide sequence: TGTGCCAGCAGCCCCACACCGGACACAGGGTGGTACGAGCAGTACTTC. Full variable domain (outside the CDR3, taken from reference TRBV7-2 and TRBJ2-7): GAGVSQSPSNKVTEKGKDVELRCDPISGHTALYWYRQSLGQGLEFLIYFQGNSAPDKSGLPSDRFSAERTGGSVSTLTIQRTQQEDSAVYLCASSPTPDTGWYEQYFGPGTRLTVT.

The V gene is TRBV5-1, the J gene TRBJ2-5; 13 bases are a match to TRBD2. CDR3 size: 18 residues. CDR1 is SGHRS and CDR2 is YFSETQ in the germline V gene. Trimming cost V 0 bases and J 1 base; bases outside gene matches: 6. For the CDR3, the DNA is TGCGCCAGCAGCTTGGGACTAGCGGGGGGCCGCCCCCAAGAGACCCAGTACTTC. Its translation: CASSLGLAGGRPQETQYF. Variable domain in full (rest from reference TRBV5-1 and TRBJ2-5): KAGVTQTPRYLIKTRGQQVTLSCSPISGHRSVSWYQQTPGQGLQFLFEYFSETQRNKGNFPGRFSGRQFSNSRSEMNVSTLELGDSALYLCASSLGLAGGRPQETQYFGPGTRLLVL.

This clone was counted only a few times. V gene TRBV11-3 combines with J gene TRBJ2-1; 13 bases fit TRBD2. This CDR3 comprises 15 residues. Trimming took 3 bases from V and 10 from J; bases not matched to a gene: 6. Germline CDR1 SGHNT, CDR2 YENEEA. The CDR3 spells CASSFGTSGTAEQFF. The CDR3 coding sequence is TGTGCCAGCAGCTTCGGGACTAGCGGGACCGCCGAGCAGTTCTTC.

The J gene is TRBJ2-4, the V gene TRBV29-1; 7 nucleotides match TRBD1. Trimming removed 6 bases from V and 8 bases from J; junction bases left unmatched: 13. CDR3 length: 14 amino acids. Per germline, CDR1 SQVTM and CDR2 ANQGSEA. This CDR3 reads CSVADRELTYIQYF. CDR3 bases: TGCAGCGTAGCCGACAGGGAGCTCACGTACATTCAGTACTTC.

Only a few counts were recorded for this clone. This may arise from a read error, as a much more abundant clone is one base away. Without the conserved terminal phenylalanine or tryptophan, this CDR3 likely stems from a read error. The rearrangement links TRBV18 to TRBJ2-2, with D possibly being TRBD2 (6 bases). The CDR3 covers 13 residues. Germline-derived CDR1 and CDR2 are KGHSH and LQKENI. Between the trimmed V and J ends, which lost 8 bases and 5 bases, there was a span of 12 bases. The CDR3 protein is CASPTEGTGELFL. The CDR3, as DNA: TGTGCCAGCCCGACGGAGGGGACCGGGGAGCTGTTTTTG.

The CDR3 protein is CASSPRGAKEYF. The CDR3 DNA reads TGTGCCAGCAGCCCCAGAGGCGCCAAGGAGTATTTT. The rearrangement links TRBV6-1 to TRBJ2-3; no definite D call. Trimming pared 6 bases from V and 13 bases from J, leaving 17 bases between. Germline CDR1 MNHNS, CDR2 SASEGT. CDR3 size: 12 residues.

CDR3 loop: CASSQGTGGGNTF. CDR3 DNA: TGTGCCAGCAGCCAAGGGACAGGCGGTGGTAACACCTTC. This sequence joins TRBV4-2 and TRBJ1-2, with 7 bases fitting TRBD1. Germline CDR1 is LGHNA and CDR2 is YNFKEQ. The CDR3 extends over 13 amino acids. Trimming removed 1 base from V and 12 bases from J; junction bases left unmatched: 8.

This chain joins TRBV12-5 and TRBJ1-4; 7 nucleotides line up with TRBD1. Trimming cost V 2 bases and J 2 bases; bases outside gene matches: 5. This CDR3 has 16 amino acids. Germline assignment: CDR1 LGHNT and CDR2 FRNRAP. The CDR3 DNA reads TGTGCTAGTGGTTTGATAACGACAGGGACTAATGAAAAACTGTTTTTT. It codes for CASGLITTGTNEKLFF.

V is TRBV11-1 and J is TRBJ1-6; a weak D match, TRBD1 (6 bases). From germline, CDR1 is SGHAT and CDR2 FQDESV (reference sequence). V was shortened by 6 bases and J by 6 bases, with 18 bases between the two germline ends. This CDR3 spans 16 amino acids. CDR3 sequence: CASSRRTASLNSPLHF. Written as DNA, the CDR3 is TGTGCCAGCAGTCGAAGGACAGCCAGCCTTAATTCACCCCTCCACTTT.

The chain combines TRBV29-1 with TRBJ1-1; D may be TRBD1 (5 bases). The CDR3 sequence is 13 residues long. The ends were cut back, 4 bases at V and 0 bases at J, with 9 bases in the middle. The germline V gene encodes CDR1 SQVTM and CDR2 ANQGSEA. CDR3 DNA sequence: TGCAGCGTTGTAAGACAGATGAACACTGAAGCTTTCTTT. This translates into CSVVRQMNTEAFF.

A note on this clone: One end of the junction varies from germline; a read error may be responsible. This rearrangement joins TRBV7-9 to TRBJ1-1; TRBD1 aligns across 8 bases. This CDR3 has 16 residues. Germline-derived CDR1 and CDR2 are SEHNR and FQNEAQ (reference sequence). CDR3 nucleotides: TGTTCCAGCAGCTACAGTCGGACAGGGATGAACACTGAAGCTTTCTTT. Protein product: CSSSYSRTGMNTEAFF.

The V gene is TRBV23-1, the J gene TRBJ1-2, with 8 bases lining up with TRBD1. TRBV23-1 has ORF status, its function being uncertain. This CDR3 spans 16 amino acids. V gave up 3 bases and J gave up 5 bases; unmatched junction bases: 11. The CDR3, as DNA: TGCGCCAGCAGTCATCAAGGGACAGGTGGGCCGTATGGCTACACCTTC. Protein product: CASSHQGTGGPYGYTF.

The DNA for the CDR3 is TGTGCCAGTAGTGTCAAAGGGAGCCTTAGCGGGAAGGGGAGCACAGATACGCAGTATTTT. Protein: CASSVKGSLSGKGSTDTQYF. The chain links TRBV19 to TRBJ2-3, with 8 bases identical to TRBD2. The junction had 19 bases not matched to a gene; V was cut back by 5 bases and J by 0 bases. This CDR3 has 20 amino acids. Germline assignment: CDR1 LNHDA and CDR2 SQIVND (reference sequence).

CDR3 bases: TGTGCCAGTAGTTTACAGGGTAAGGCCTACGAGCAGTACTTC. Its translation is CASSLQGKAYEQYF. This chain links TRBV19 with TRBJ2-7; the D gene is possibly TRBD1 (6 bases). CDR3 length: 14 amino acids. V gave up 5 bases and J gave up 2 bases, with 13 bases separating them. CDR1 is LNHDA and CDR2 is SQIVND in the germline V gene (reference sequence).

The chain uses TRBV9 and TRBJ2-7, with D perhaps matching TRBD2 (6 bases). Between the trimmed V and J ends, which lost 4 bases and 3 bases, there was a span of 20 bases. The CDR3 loop spans 16 amino acids. Germline V gene sequence: CDR1 SGDLS, CDR2 YYNGEE. In DNA, the CDR3 is TGTGCCAGCAGCACCGGGACTCAGAGCACCCTCTACGAGCAGTACTTC. Protein sequence: CASSTGTQSTLYEQYF. Combining the CDR3 with reference TRBV9 and TRBJ2-7 gives the whole variable domain DSGVTQTPKHLITATGQRVTLRCSPRSGDLSVYWYQQSLDQGLQFLIQYYNGEERAKGNILERFSAQQFPDLHSELNLSSLELGDSALYFCASSTGTQSTLYEQYFGPGTRLTVT.

This chain links TRBV10-1 with TRBJ2-7; 10 nucleotides align to TRBD1. This CDR3 has 16 residues. V shed 3 bases and J 2 bases; nucleotides not matched to a gene: 7. The germline V gene has CDR1 WNHNN and CDR2 SYGVQD (reference sequence). CDR3 sequence: CASSDWGGQGAYEQYF. CDR3 nucleotide sequence: TGCGCCAGCAGTGATTGGGGCGGACAGGGGGCCTACGAGCAGTACTTC.

A word on this clone: Sequence at one end of the junction differs from germline and may be a read error. The rearrangement uses TRBV5-1 and TRBJ2-1; D is uncertain. The CDR3 contains 12 residues. Germline V gene sequence: CDR1 SGHRS, CDR2 YFSETQ. The CDR3 DNA sequence: TGCGCCAGCAGCTTGGTAGAAAGCCTCGTAGTCTTC. Translating gives CASSLVESLVVF.

Turning to this clone: Relative to the germline gene, one junction end is altered; a read error may explain this. The chain recombines TRBV4-2 with TRBJ2-5; 7 bases are a match to TRBD2. The CDR3 runs to 16 residues. Looked up from germline, CDR1 is LGHNA and CDR2 is YNFKEQ. The DNA of the CDR3 is TGTGCCGGCAGCCAAGATAGGCGGGGGAGGGCGGAGACCCAGTACTTC. This encodes CAGSQDRRGRAETQYF.